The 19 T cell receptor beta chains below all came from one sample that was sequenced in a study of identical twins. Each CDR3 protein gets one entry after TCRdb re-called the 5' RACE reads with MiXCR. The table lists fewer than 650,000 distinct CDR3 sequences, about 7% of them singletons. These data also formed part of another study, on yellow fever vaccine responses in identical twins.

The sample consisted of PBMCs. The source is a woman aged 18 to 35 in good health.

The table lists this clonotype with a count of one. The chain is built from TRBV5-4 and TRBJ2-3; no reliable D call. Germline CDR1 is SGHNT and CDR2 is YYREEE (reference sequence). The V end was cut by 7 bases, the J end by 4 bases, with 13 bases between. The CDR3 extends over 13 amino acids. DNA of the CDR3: TGTGCCAGCGGCCCTCGGCTACCAGATACGCAGTATTTT. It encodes CASGPRLPDTQYF.

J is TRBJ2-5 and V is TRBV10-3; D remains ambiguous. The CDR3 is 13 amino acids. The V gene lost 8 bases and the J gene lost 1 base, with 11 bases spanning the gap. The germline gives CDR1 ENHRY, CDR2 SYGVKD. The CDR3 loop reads CAIRAMGQETQYF. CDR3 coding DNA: TGTGCCATCCGTGCGATGGGCCAAGAGACCCAGTACTTC.

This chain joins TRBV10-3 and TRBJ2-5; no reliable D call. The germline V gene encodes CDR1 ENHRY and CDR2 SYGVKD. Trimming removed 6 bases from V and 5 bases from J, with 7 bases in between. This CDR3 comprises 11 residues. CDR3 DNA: TGTGCCATCAGAGTAGGGGAGACCCAGTACTTC. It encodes CAIRVGETQYF.

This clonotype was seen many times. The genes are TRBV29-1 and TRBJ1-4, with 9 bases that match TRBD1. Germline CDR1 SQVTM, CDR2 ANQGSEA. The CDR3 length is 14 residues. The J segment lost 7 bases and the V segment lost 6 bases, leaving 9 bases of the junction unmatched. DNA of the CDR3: TGCAGCGTCGTGGGGACAGGGCCGCGTGAAAAACTGTTTTTT. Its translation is CSVVGTGPREKLFF.

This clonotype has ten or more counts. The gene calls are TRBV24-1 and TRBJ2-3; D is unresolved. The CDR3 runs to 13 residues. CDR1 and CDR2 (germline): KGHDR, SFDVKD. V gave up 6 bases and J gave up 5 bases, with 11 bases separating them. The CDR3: CATSLAVKDTQYF. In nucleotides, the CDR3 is TGTGCCACCAGTCTGGCAGTCAAAGATACGCAGTATTTT.

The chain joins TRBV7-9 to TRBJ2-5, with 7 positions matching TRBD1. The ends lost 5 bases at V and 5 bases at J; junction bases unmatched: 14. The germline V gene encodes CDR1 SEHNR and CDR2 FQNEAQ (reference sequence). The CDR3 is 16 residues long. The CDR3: CASSPGPPGGWETQYF. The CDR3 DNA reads TGTGCCAGCAGCCCGGGACCACCAGGGGGTTGGGAGACCCAGTACTTC.

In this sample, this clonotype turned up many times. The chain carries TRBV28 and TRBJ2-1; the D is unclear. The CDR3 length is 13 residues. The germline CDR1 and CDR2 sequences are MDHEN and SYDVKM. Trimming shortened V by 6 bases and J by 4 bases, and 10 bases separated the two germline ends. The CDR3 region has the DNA TGTGCCAGCAGACACCCAAGTTACAATGAGCAGTTCTTC. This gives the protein CASRHPSYNEQFF.

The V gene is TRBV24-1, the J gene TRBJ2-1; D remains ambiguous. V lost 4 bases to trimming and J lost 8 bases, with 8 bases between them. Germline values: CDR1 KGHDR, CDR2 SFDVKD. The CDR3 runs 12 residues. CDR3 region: CATSDRGDEQFF. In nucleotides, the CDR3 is TGTGCCACCAGTGACCGCGGAGATGAGCAGTTCTTC.

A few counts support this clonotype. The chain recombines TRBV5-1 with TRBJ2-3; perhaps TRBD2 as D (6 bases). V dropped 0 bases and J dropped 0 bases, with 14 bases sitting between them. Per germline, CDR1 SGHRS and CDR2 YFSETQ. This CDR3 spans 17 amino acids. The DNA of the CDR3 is TGCGCCAGCAGCTTGGGCGGTGGGGGGTCCAGCACAGATACGCAGTATTTT. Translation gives CASSLGGGGSSTDTQYF. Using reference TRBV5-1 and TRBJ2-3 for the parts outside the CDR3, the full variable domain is KAGVTQTPRYLIKTRGQQVTLSCSPISGHRSVSWYQQTPGQGLQFLFEYFSETQRNKGNFPGRFSGRQFSNSRSEMNVSTLELGDSALYLCASSLGGGGSSTDTQYFGPGTRLTVL.

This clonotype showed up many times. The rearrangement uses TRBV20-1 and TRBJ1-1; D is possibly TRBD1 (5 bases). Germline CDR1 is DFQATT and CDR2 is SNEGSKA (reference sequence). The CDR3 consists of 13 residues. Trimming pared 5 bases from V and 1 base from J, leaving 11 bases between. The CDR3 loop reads CSAERTTNTEAFF. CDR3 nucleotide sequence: TGCAGTGCTGAACGGACAACGAACACTGAAGCTTTCTTT.

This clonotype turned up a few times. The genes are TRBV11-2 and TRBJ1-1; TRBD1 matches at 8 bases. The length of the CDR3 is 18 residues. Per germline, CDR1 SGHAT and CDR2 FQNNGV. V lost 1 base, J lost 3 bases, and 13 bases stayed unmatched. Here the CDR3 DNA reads TGTGCCAGCAGCTTAGGTTGGGGTCAGGGGGCCCACGACACTGAAGCTTTCTTT. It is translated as CASSLGWGQGAHDTEAFF.

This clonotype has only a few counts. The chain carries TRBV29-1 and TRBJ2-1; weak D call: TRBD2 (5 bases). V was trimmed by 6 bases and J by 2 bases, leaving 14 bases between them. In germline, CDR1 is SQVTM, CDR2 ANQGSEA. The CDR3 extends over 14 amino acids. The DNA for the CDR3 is TGCAGCGTCCGGGGAAGCGGACCCTACAATGAGCAGTTCTTC. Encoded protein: CSVRGSGPYNEQFF.

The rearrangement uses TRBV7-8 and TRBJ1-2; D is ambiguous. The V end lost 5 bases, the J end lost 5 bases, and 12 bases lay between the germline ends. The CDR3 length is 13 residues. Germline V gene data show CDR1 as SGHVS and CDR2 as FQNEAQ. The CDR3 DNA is TGTGCCAGCAGCGACGGGAACGGATATGGCTACACCTTC. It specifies CASSDGNGYGYTF.

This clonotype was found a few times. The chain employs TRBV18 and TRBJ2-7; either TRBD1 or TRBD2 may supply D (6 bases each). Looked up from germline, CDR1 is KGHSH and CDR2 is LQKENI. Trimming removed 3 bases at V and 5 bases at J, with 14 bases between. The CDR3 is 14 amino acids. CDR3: CASSPTRGAHEQYF. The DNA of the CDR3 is TGTGCCAGCTCACCCACGAGGGGGGCCCACGAGCAGTACTTC.

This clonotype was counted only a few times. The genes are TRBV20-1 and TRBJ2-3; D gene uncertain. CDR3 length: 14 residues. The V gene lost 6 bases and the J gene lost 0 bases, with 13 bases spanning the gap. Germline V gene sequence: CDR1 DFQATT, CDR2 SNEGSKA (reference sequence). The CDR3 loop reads CSAQTHPSTDTQYF. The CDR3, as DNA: TGCAGTGCACAGACCCATCCCAGCACAGATACGCAGTATTTT.

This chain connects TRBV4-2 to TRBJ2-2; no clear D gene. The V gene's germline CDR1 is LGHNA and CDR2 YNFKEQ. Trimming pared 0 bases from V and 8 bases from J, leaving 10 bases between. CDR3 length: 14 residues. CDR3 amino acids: CASSQDRSGGELFF. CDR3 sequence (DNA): TGTGCCAGCAGCCAAGATCGTTCCGGGGGGGAGCTGTTTTTT.

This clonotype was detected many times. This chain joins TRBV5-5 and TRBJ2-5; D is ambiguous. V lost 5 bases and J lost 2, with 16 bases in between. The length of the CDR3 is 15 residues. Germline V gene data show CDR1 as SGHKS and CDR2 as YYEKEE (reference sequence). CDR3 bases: TGTGCCAGCAGGTTGCGGCGCGGTGGACAAGAGACCCAGTACTTC. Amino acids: CASRLRRGGQETQYF.

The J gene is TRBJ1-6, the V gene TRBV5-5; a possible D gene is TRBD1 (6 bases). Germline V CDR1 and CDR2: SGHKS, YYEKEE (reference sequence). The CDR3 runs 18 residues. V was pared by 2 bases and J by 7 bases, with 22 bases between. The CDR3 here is CASSLVTGGGSRNSPLHF. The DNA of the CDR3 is TGTGCCAGCAGCTTAGTGACAGGAGGAGGTTCGCGGAATTCACCCCTCCACTTT.

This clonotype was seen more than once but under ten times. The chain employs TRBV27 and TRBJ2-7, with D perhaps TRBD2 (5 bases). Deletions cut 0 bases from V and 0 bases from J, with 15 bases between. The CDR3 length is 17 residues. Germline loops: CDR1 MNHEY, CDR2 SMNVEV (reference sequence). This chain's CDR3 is CASSLSPVAGLSYEQYF. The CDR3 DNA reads TGTGCCAGCAGTTTATCGCCGGTTGCGGGTCTCTCCTACGAGCAGTACTTC.